One sample yielded the 5 T cell receptor beta chains listed below, sequenced in a study of T cell responses to AZD1222 COVID-19 vaccine (dated by TCRdb to 2020 to 2022). Explained via the paper, the time point label denotes: baseline before first vaccination. Library preparation employed the immunoSEQ multiplex PCR assay. Here the immuneACCESS table is served through TCRdb, limited to in-frame sequences with V and J called. Missing clones are a known gap in these copies; in checked studies unresolved V genes cover under half, and the rest lacks a known reason. Present in this sample are roughly 100,000 clones, over 80% of which were seen just once. Of the sample, 20% is held by the ten largest clones. The specimen comprised peripheral blood, sampled on day 0 of AZD1222 vaccination. The receptors shown here come from an adult in good health.

This chain links TRBV15 with TRBJ2-7, with 9 bases that match TRBD2. Looked up from germline, CDR1 is LNHNV and CDR2 is YYDKDF (reference sequence). Losses at the gene ends were 0 bases for V and 5 bases for J; bases not matched to a gene: 8. The length of the CDR3 is 16 residues. CDR3 coding DNA: TGTGCCACCAGCAGAGATCCCGCGGGAGGGCCGGACGAGCAGTACTTC. It encodes CATSRDPAGGPDEQYF.

Comment on this clone: The sample holds other DNA sequences that translate to the same CDR3. The chain joins TRBV7-2 to TRBJ2-5, with D unresolved. Germline CDR1 SGHTA, CDR2 FQGNSA. The CDR3 extends over 12 amino acids. V shed 3 bases and J shed 0 bases, with 2 bases lying between them. The CDR3 DNA reads as TGTGCCAGCAGCTTGTACCAAGAGACCCAGTACTTC. Encoded protein: CASSLYQETQYF.

This chain joins TRBV7-2 and TRBJ1-5; D unresolved. Germline V gene lookup returns CDR1 SGHTA and CDR2 FQGNSA. V gave up 1 base and J gave up 5 bases, with 3 bases separating them. The CDR3 is 12 residues long. CDR3 in amino acids: CASSLGDQPQHF. The CDR3, as DNA: TGTGCCAGCAGCTTAGGTGATCAGCCCCAGCATTTT.

The gene calls are TRBV4-3 and TRBJ2-2, with D unresolved. Germline loops: CDR1 LGHNA, CDR2 YSLEER. This CDR3 region has 16 residues. Trimming cost V 2 bases and J 0 bases, with 10 bases left between them. CDR3 in DNA: TGCGCCAGCAGCCAAACATCACGGACGAACACCGGGGAGCTGTTTTTT. Amino acid sequence: CASSQTSRTNTGELFF.

The chain has TRBV7-2 and TRBJ1-6, with no clear D. V lost 8 bases, J lost 7 bases, and 12 bases lay in between. This CDR3 spans 13 amino acids. Germline CDR1 SGHTA, CDR2 FQGNSA. As DNA, the CDR3 is TGTGCCAGCCTTAAGGGTCAGAATTCACCCCTCCACTTT. Protein: CASLKGQNSPLHF.